A single sample gave rise to the 10 T cell receptor beta chains below, sequenced in a study of blood T cell repertoires in COVID-19. TCRdb's table, derived via immunoSEQ multiplex PCR, lists solely in-frame clones and lacks some. The sample shows roughly 110,000 clones, more than 75% of them seen only once. Sequences were obtained from peripheral blood. The receptors here all came from a man aged 35 to 55 with acute or convalescent COVID-19.

The chain employs TRBV7-6 and TRBJ2-2, with 12 bases identical to TRBD1. Germline trimming cut 2 bases from V and 3 bases from J; bases unmatched to any gene: 4. The germline V gene encodes CDR1 SGHVS and CDR2 FNYEAQ. CDR3 length: 17 residues. The CDR3 DNA reads TGTGCCAGCAGCTTACTAGGGACAGGGGGCGACACCGGGGAGCTGTTTTTT. This sequence encodes CASSLLGTGGDTGELFF.

This clone occurred once. This chain links TRBV7-9 with TRBJ2-2; 8 nucleotides match TRBD1. This CDR3 spans 15 amino acids. The V and J ends lost 7 bases and 4 bases, in that order; junction bases with no gene match: 8. Germline V gene data show CDR1 as SEHNR and CDR2 as FQNEAQ (reference sequence). The CDR3 DNA reads as TGTGCCAGCACCTCTATGACAGGGGTCACCGGGGAGCTGTTTTTT. Amino acid sequence: CASTSMTGVTGELFF.

The rearrangement joins TRBV5-1 to TRBJ2-1; TRBD1 is a possible D gene (5 bases). Trimming pared 4 bases from V and 2 bases from J, leaving 7 bases between. From germline, CDR1 is SGHRS and CDR2 YFSETQ. CDR3 length: 13 amino acids. CDR3: CASSPDTYNEQFF. Here the CDR3 DNA reads TGCGCCAGCAGCCCGGACACCTACAATGAGCAGTTCTTC.

The chain is built from TRBV4-1 and TRBJ2-3; the D is unclear. The CDR3 spans 13 residues. Germline assignment: CDR1 MGHRA and CDR2 YSYEKL. V was shortened by 2 bases and J by 2 bases, with 5 bases between the two germline ends. In nucleotides, the CDR3 is TGCGCCAGCAGCCAACCACTCACAGATACGCAGTATTTT. The encoded protein is CASSQPLTDTQYF.

V usage is TRBV7-9 and J usage is TRBJ2-2, with D hard to call. V was shortened by 0 bases and J by 6 bases, with 5 bases between the two germline ends. Germline lookup yields CDR1 SEHNR and CDR2 FQNEAQ (reference sequence). The CDR3 has 13 amino acids. CDR3 DNA: TGTGCCAGCAGCTTAGCAGGAGCCGGGGAGCTGTTTTTT. Translating it yields CASSLAGAGELFF. The full variable domain, completed using reference TRBV7-9 and TRBJ2-2, is DTGVSQNPRHKITKRGQNVTFRCDPISEHNRLYWYRQTLGQGPEFLTYFQNEAQLEKSRLLSDRFSAERPKGSFSTLEIQRTEQGDSAMYLCASSLAGAGELFFGEGSRLTVL.

The chain employs TRBV4-3 and TRBJ2-3; 9 bases fit TRBD2. Unmatched junction bases numbered 15, after V lost 0 bases and J lost 2 bases. The CDR3 contains 20 residues. Germline loops: CDR1 LGHNA, CDR2 YSLEER. The CDR3 region has the DNA TGCGCCAGCAGCCAAGATGTGGCCCCGGCTAGCGGGGAGACCACAGATACGCAGTATTTT. Residues: CASSQDVAPASGETTDTQYF.

The chain uses TRBV19 and TRBJ2-1; 9 nucleotides agree with TRBD1. Germline-derived CDR1 and CDR2 are LNHDA and SQIVND (reference sequence). J was trimmed by 8 bases and V by 2 bases; bases with no gene match: 10. CDR3 length equals 16 residues. The CDR3 reads CASSIHQTGGVDEQFF. The CDR3 nucleotides read TGTGCCAGTAGTATACACCAGACAGGGGGAGTTGATGAGCAGTTCTTC. The full variable domain, in which reference TRBV19 and TRBJ2-1 provide the parts outside the CDR3, is DGGITQSPKYLFRKEGQNVTLSCEQNLNHDAMYWYRQDPGQGLRLIYYSQIVNDFQKGDIAEGYSVSREKKESFPLTVTSAQKNPTAFYLCASSIHQTGGVDEQFFGPGTRLTVL.

V gene TRBV9 combines with J gene TRBJ2-5, with 12 nucleotides matching TRBD2. CDR3 length equals 17 residues. Per the germline V gene, CDR1 is SGDLS and CDR2 is YYNGEE. V trimming: 0 bases; J trimming: 5 bases; junction bases outside the gene matches: 8. The CDR3 bases are TGTGCCAGCAGCGTAGGCGCTAGCGGGGGGGCAGTGGAGACCCAGTACTTC. Its protein is CASSVGASGGAVETQYF.

CDR3: CASIDYRVPGHGNQPQHF. The CDR3 coding sequence is TGTGCCAGCATCGACTACCGAGTGCCGGGACATGGCAATCAGCCCCAGCATTTT. This chain links TRBV9 with TRBJ1-5; maybe TRBD1 (6 bases). The CDR3 contains 18 residues. The V gene's germline CDR1 is SGDLS and CDR2 YYNGEE. Trimming shortened V by 6 bases and J by 2 bases, and 24 bases separated the two germline ends.

This clone has a handful of counts. This sequence joins TRBV29-1 and TRBJ2-7, with TRBD1 as a possible D gene (6 bases). Germline-derived CDR1 and CDR2 are SQVTM and ANQGSEA. The CDR3 is 12 amino acids. The V gene lost 5 bases and the J gene lost 0 bases, with 8 bases spanning the gap. DNA of the CDR3: TGCAGCGTTACAGGGAACTCCTACGAGCAGTACTTC. Translating it yields CSVTGNSYEQYF.